One and the same sample provided the 12 T cell receptor beta chains below, sequenced in a study of shared clonotypes between healthy human individuals (dated by TCRdb to 2018 to 2020). The method behind the library was the immunoSEQ multiplex PCR assay. TCRdb provides this immuneACCESS table in a form limited to in-frame rearrangements. Some clones are lacking; in checked studies, under half of them reflect an unresolved V gene, and why the rest are absent is not known. The sample table records about 490,000 clones; less than 80% of these occur just once. The ten largest clonotypes hold 10% to 15% of the sample. The specimen was PBMCs. All receptors derive from a woman aged 40 to 55 in good health. Some clones in this sample may be carry-over from other donors' samples.

This chain connects TRBV5-4 to TRBJ1-2; 7 nucleotides match TRBD1. The CDR3 length is 15 residues. In germline, CDR1 is SGHNT, CDR2 YYREEE (reference sequence). Trimming removed 0 bases from V and 4 bases from J; junction bases left unmatched: 6. CDR3 in DNA: TGTGCCAGCAGCTTGGACCTCGGGACAGCCTATGGCTACACCTTC. Its protein is CASSLDLGTAYGYTF.

The V and J genes are TRBV9 and TRBJ2-1; D is uncertain. With 0 bases removed from V and 3 bases from J, the gap between germline ends came to 10 bases. The germline gives CDR1 SGDLS, CDR2 YYNGEE. CDR3 length: 15 residues. The CDR3 nucleotides read TGTGCCAGCAGCGTAGAGTCGGCGGTCTACAATGAGCAGTTCTTC. It is translated as CASSVESAVYNEQFF.

The chain has TRBV7-9 and TRBJ2-5; D unresolved. Germline CDR1 and CDR2: SEHNR and FQNEAQ (reference sequence). This CDR3 is built from 14 residues. V lost 5 bases and J lost 0, with 10 bases in between. The CDR3 DNA follows: TGTGCCAGCAGCCTCTTTACCTACCAAGAGACCCAGTACTTC. This sequence encodes CASSLFTYQETQYF.

This clone was detected a few times. The chain has TRBV5-1 and TRBJ2-2; D is uncertain. CDR3 length: 13 residues. The germline V and J ends were trimmed by 0 bases and 7 bases, with 7 bases remaining between them. Germline CDR1 is SGHRS and CDR2 is YFSETQ. CDR3 protein: CASSLVLGGELFF. CDR3 DNA sequence: TGCGCCAGCAGCTTGGTTTTGGGCGGGGAGCTGTTTTTT.

The gene calls are TRBV5-1 and TRBJ2-4, with 9 positions matching TRBD2. Germline V gene sequence: CDR1 SGHRS, CDR2 YFSETQ. CDR3 size: 18 residues. Unmatched junction bases numbered 11, after V lost 3 bases and J lost 1 base. The CDR3 sequence is CASSSRFGGGDAKNIQYF. The CDR3 nucleotides read TGCGCCAGCAGCTCCCGATTTGGCGGGGGGGACGCCAAAAACATTCAGTACTTC.

A note on this clone: Since a far larger clone is one base different, this is likely a read error. Additional DNA sequences in this sample encode the identical CDR3. The chain combines TRBV6-1 with TRBJ1-2, with D hard to call. The CDR3 has 12 residues. Looked up from germline, CDR1 is MNHNS and CDR2 is SASEGT. CDR3 DNA sequence: TGTGCTAGCAGTGAGGCAGGCCGGGGCTACACCTTC. This gives the protein CASSEAGRGYTF.

This clone has only a few counts. This chain links TRBV11-2 with TRBJ2-1, with TRBD2 matching over 7 bases. The junction had 8 bases not matched to a gene; V was cut back by 1 base and J by 5 bases. Germline V gene lookup returns CDR1 SGHAT and CDR2 FQNNGV. The CDR3 consists of 16 residues. The CDR3 DNA reads as TGTGCCAGCAGCTTAGTTGGCGGGAGAGTAAACAATGAGCAGTTCTTC. This gives the protein CASSLVGGRVNNEQFF.

This clone was picked up one time. The chain couples TRBV30 to TRBJ1-2; D remains ambiguous. This CDR3 comprises 11 residues. V shed 5 bases and J shed 7 bases, with 11 bases lying between them. Germline V gene data show CDR1 as GTSNPN and CDR2 as SVGIG (reference sequence). The CDR3 reads CAWGIGSGYTF. As DNA, the CDR3 is TGTGCCTGGGGAATTGGGAGTGGCTACACCTTC.

The J gene is TRBJ2-6, the V gene TRBV9; D remains unclear. V was shortened by 7 bases and J by 5 bases, with 22 bases between the two germline ends. The CDR3 is 17 amino acids. The germline V gene encodes CDR1 SGDLS and CDR2 YYNGEE. The CDR3 protein is CASRVSYKQSRANVLTF. In DNA, the CDR3 is TGTGCCAGCCGAGTGTCGTACAAACAAAGTCGGGCCAACGTCCTGACTTTC.

The chain links TRBV30 to TRBJ2-7, with D possibly being TRBD2 (5 bases). This CDR3 is 13 amino acids long. V dropped 0 bases and J dropped 4 bases, with 10 bases sitting between them. CDR1 GTSNPN and CDR2 SVGIG come from the germline V gene (reference sequence). The CDR3 DNA sequence: TGTGCCTGGAGTGTGGGCTGGAGGTACGAGCAGTACTTC. Protein sequence: CAWSVGWRYEQYF. The variable domain in full, with the rest retrieved from reference TRBV30 and TRBJ2-7, is SQTIHQWPATLVQPVGSPLSLECTVEGTSNPNLYWYRQAAGRGLQLLFYSVGIGQISSEVPQNLSASRPQDRQFILSSKKLLLSDSGFYLCAWSVGWRYEQYFGPGTRLTVT.

The chain is built from TRBV15 and TRBJ2-5; 7 bases align to TRBD2. The CDR3 runs to 16 residues. Germline V gene sequence: CDR1 LNHNV, CDR2 YYDKDF (reference sequence). J was trimmed by 5 bases and V by 1 base; bases with no gene match: 10. The CDR3 DNA follows: TGTGCCACCAGCAGAGCTAAAATCGGGGGGTCGGAGACCCAGTACTTC. This sequence encodes CATSRAKIGGSETQYF.

V usage is TRBV7-3 and J usage is TRBJ2-1; D gene unclear. V lost 4 bases and J lost 0, with 10 bases in between. CDR3 length: 15 residues. Germline assignment: CDR1 SGHTA and CDR2 FQGTGA. DNA for the CDR3: TGTGCCAGCAGCTGGAACCCGAGCTCCTACAATGAGCAGTTCTTC. As protein: CASSWNPSSYNEQFF.